The 27 T cell receptor beta chains below come from one sample, sequenced in a study of blood T cell repertoires in COVID-19 (dated by TCRdb to the early 2020s). Library preparation was by the immunoSEQ multiplex PCR assay. TCRdb took this table from immuneACCESS and kept in-frame rearrangements with V and J called. Such tables lack part of the clones; where checked against another copy, unresolved V genes explain under half of the gap, and the rest is unexplained. This sample comprises 300,000 or so clones, roughly nine tenths of them detected only once. The ten largest clones add up to approximately 5% of the sample. Sequences were obtained from PBMCs or T cells enriched from blood (not recorded which). The receptors derive from a woman in her thirties who had recovered from COVID-19.

V gene TRBV10-2 combines with J gene TRBJ1-4; possibly TRBD1 for D (6 bases). Trimming cost V 6 bases and J 7 bases, with 12 bases left between them. The CDR3 has 13 amino acids. Germline V gene data show CDR1 as WSHSY and CDR2 as SAAADI. The CDR3 DNA reads TGCGCCAGCAGAGGGGACATCGGTGAAAAACTGTTTTTT. Its protein product is CASRGDIGEKLFF.

The chain is built from TRBV29-1 and TRBJ1-2; TRBD1 might be the D (6 bases). The CDR3 is made up of 13 amino acids. Germline V gene sequence: CDR1 SQVTM, CDR2 ANQGSEA. Between the trimmed V and J ends, which lost 0 bases and 6 bases, there was a span of 11 bases. In nucleotides, the CDR3 is TGCAGCGTTGAAGATCCAGGGGTAGATGGCTACACCTTC. It specifies CSVEDPGVDGYTF.

CDR3 amino acids: CASSRGQGALYGYTF. CDR3 bases: TGCGCCAGCAGCCGGGGACAGGGGGCCCTCTATGGCTACACCTTC. The chain carries TRBV4-3 and TRBJ1-2; 12 bases align to TRBD1. Germline CDR1 and CDR2: LGHNA and YSLEER. J gave up 4 bases and V 4 bases, and 4 bases lay outside the gene matches. This CDR3 spans 15 amino acids.

The V gene is TRBV19, the J gene TRBJ1-5; D perhaps matches TRBD1 (5 bases). CDR1 and CDR2 (germline): LNHDA, SQIVND (reference sequence). CDR3 length: 14 residues. V dropped 8 bases and J dropped 0 bases, with 11 bases sitting between them. The CDR3 DNA reads as TGTGCCAGTCTGACCACAGGTAGCAATCAGCCCCAGCATTTT. Its protein product is CASLTTGSNQPQHF.

This rearrangement joins TRBV19 to TRBJ1-1; TRBD1 might be the D (6 bases). The V end was cut by 5 bases, the J end by 0 bases, with 10 bases between. In germline, CDR1 is LNHDA, CDR2 SQIVND (reference sequence). This CDR3 contains 14 residues. The DNA of the CDR3 is TGTGCCAGTAGTGGGGGCGCGGTGAACACTGAAGCTTTCTTT. It is translated as CASSGGAVNTEAFF.

The rearrangement joins TRBV6-5 to TRBJ2-5; 9 positions agree with TRBD2. The CDR3 loop spans 13 amino acids. The germline V gene has CDR1 MNHEY and CDR2 SVGAGI. V trimming: 8 bases; J trimming: 5 bases; junction bases outside the gene matches: 6. The CDR3 loop is CASLAGRGETQYF. CDR3 in DNA: TGTGCCAGCCTAGCGGGGCGGGGGGAGACCCAGTACTTC.

The chain combines TRBV27 with TRBJ2-1, with 11 bases aligning to TRBD2. V lost 6 bases, J lost 0 bases, and 7 bases stayed unmatched. This CDR3 contains 17 residues. Germline lookup yields CDR1 MNHEY and CDR2 SMNVEV (reference sequence). CDR3 sequence reads: CASSHRLAGTSYNEQFF. The CDR3 DNA reads as TGTGCCAGCAGCCATAGACTAGCGGGGACCTCCTACAATGAGCAGTTCTTC.

The V call is TRBV6-5, the J call TRBJ2-7, with TRBD1 matching over 8 bases. With V trimmed by 6 bases and J by 2 bases, 9 bases remained unmatched. The germline V gene has CDR1 MNHEY and CDR2 SVGAGI. The CDR3 runs 15 residues. CDR3: CASRGLGQVTYEQYF. For the CDR3, the DNA is TGTGCCAGCAGGGGTCTGGGACAGGTAACCTACGAGCAGTACTTC.

Concerning this clone itself: Other nucleotide sequences in the sample specify the same CDR3. CDR3 in amino acids: CAISSVNTEAFF. In DNA, the CDR3 is TGTGCCATCAGTTCAGTGAACACTGAAGCTTTCTTT. The V and J genes are TRBV10-3 and TRBJ1-1, with no clear D. Germline lookup yields CDR1 ENHRY and CDR2 SYGVKD. Trimming removed 5 bases at V and 0 bases at J, with 4 bases between. The CDR3 runs 12 residues.

V usage is TRBV11-2 and J usage is TRBJ1-5; no firm D call. The CDR3 is 15 amino acids. Germline CDR1 is SGHAT and CDR2 is FQNNGV. The V gene lost 5 bases and the J gene lost 5 bases, with 16 bases spanning the gap. The CDR3 DNA reads as TGTGCCAGCAGCCCGCCACCTTGGGGAGATCAGCCCCAGCATTTT. It is translated as CASSPPPWGDQPQHF. Drawing the rest from reference TRBV11-2 and TRBJ1-5, the complete variable domain is EAGVAQSPRYKIIEKRQSVAFWCNPISGHATLYWYQQILGQGPKLLIQFQNNGVVDDSQLPKDRFSAERLKGVDSTLKIQPAKLEDSAVYLCASSPPPWGDQPQHFGDGTRLSIL.

The chain joins TRBV5-1 to TRBJ1-3; 8 bases fit TRBD1. The CDR3 covers 15 residues. J was trimmed by 3 bases and V by 4 bases; bases with no gene match: 6. Germline CDR1 reads SGHRS; CDR2 reads YFSETQ. The CDR3: CASSADRGRGNTIYF. The CDR3, as DNA: TGCGCCAGCAGCGCTGACAGGGGCCGTGGAAACACCATATATTTT.

This clone was picked up a small number of times. This specimen includes other DNA sequences encoding the same CDR3. The chain recombines TRBV7-9 with TRBJ1-1; D gene unclear. Per the germline V gene, CDR1 is SEHNR and CDR2 is FQNEAQ (reference sequence). This CDR3 spans 13 amino acids. Trimming cost V 5 bases and J 2 bases, with 9 bases left between them. The CDR3 DNA reads TGTGCCAGCAGCCCAAGACACAACACTGAAGCTTTCTTT. Its translation: CASSPRHNTEAFF.

Concerning this clone: An end of the junction does not agree with germline; a read error may underlie this. This rearrangement joins TRBV23-1 to TRBJ1-1; D is uncertain. TRBV23-1 is an ORF; its function is uncertain. The CDR3 contains 10 residues. The CDR3 protein is CASSPRRGLF. As DNA, the CDR3 is TGCGCCAGCAGTCCCAGGCGCGGACTTTTT.

The CDR3 spells CASSSRTGTGETQYF. The CDR3 bases are TGTGCCAGCAGCTCACGGACAGGGACCGGCGAGACCCAGTACTTC. This chain connects TRBV7-2 to TRBJ2-5; 8 nucleotides line up with TRBD1. V lost 4 bases and J lost 5; bases outside the gene matches: 9. The CDR3 totals 15 residues. In germline, CDR1 is SGHTA, CDR2 FQGNSA.

The chain recombines TRBV29-1 with TRBJ2-3, with 14 bases lining up with TRBD2. The germline V gene encodes CDR1 SQVTM and CDR2 ANQGSEA. With 4 bases clipped from V and 8 bases from J, the junction kept 8 bases outside the gene matches. The CDR3 extends over 15 amino acids. The CDR3 sequence: CSVGLGLAGGGTQYF. DNA for the CDR3: TGCAGCGTTGGGCTAGGACTAGCGGGGGGTGGTACGCAGTATTTT.

The V gene is TRBV14, the J gene TRBJ2-5, with a tentative D call TRBD1 (5 bases). Germline loops: CDR1 SGHDN, CDR2 FVKESK. V lost 3 bases to trimming and J lost 2 bases, with 7 bases between them. The CDR3 is 13 amino acids. The CDR3 reads CASSQGLQETQYF. The CDR3 bases are TGTGCCAGCAGCCAGGGGCTACAAGAGACCCAGTACTTC.

The chain links TRBV27 to TRBJ1-1; TRBD1 might be the D (5 bases). V lost 1 base to trimming and J lost 6 bases, with 15 bases between them. This CDR3 has 15 amino acids. Looked up from germline, CDR1 is MNHEY and CDR2 is SMNVEV (reference sequence). The CDR3 loop is CASSLFTGGAPEAFF. As DNA, the CDR3 is TGTGCCAGCAGTTTATTTACGGGAGGGGCCCCTGAAGCTTTCTTT.

The gene calls are TRBV9 and TRBJ2-1, with 9 bases lining up with TRBD2. The CDR3 spans 14 residues. From germline, CDR1 is SGDLS and CDR2 YYNGEE. V trimming: 4 bases; J trimming: 11 bases; junction bases outside the gene matches: 10. CDR3 residues: CASSPSGASMKQFF. The DNA for the CDR3 is TGTGCCAGCAGCCCTAGCGGGGCCTCAATGAAGCAGTTCTTC.

The chain is built from TRBV12-3 or TRBV12-4 and TRBJ1-2, with 9 positions matching TRBD1. There are 13 residues in the CDR3. V lost 5 bases and J lost 10; bases outside the gene matches: 8. CDR3 DNA sequence: TGTGCCAGCAGTGCCGGGACAGGGAACGACTACACCTTC. Residues: CASSAGTGNDYTF.

This clone appeared once. The chain joins TRBV2 to TRBJ1-4, with a possible D match to TRBD1 (6 bases). The V end lost 6 bases, the J end lost 3 bases, and 17 bases lay between the germline ends. The CDR3 has 16 residues. The V gene's germline CDR1 is SNHLY and CDR2 FYNNEI. The CDR3 sequence is CASRDRPGPPNEKLFF. DNA for the CDR3: TGTGCCAGCAGGGACAGACCGGGACCGCCTAATGAAAAACTGTTTTTT. The complete variable domain, with remaining parts taken from reference TRBV2 and TRBJ1-4, reads EPEVTQTPSHQVTQMGQEVILRCVPISNHLYFYWYRQILGQKVEFLVSFYNNEISEKSEIFDDQFSVERPDGSNFTLKIRSTKLEDSAMYFCASRDRPGPPNEKLFFGSGTQLSVL.

This rearrangement joins TRBV5-1 to TRBJ1-1; tentatively, D is TRBD1 (6 bases). The V gene lost 6 bases and the J gene lost 2 bases, with 11 bases spanning the gap. This CDR3 comprises 13 residues. The germline CDR1 and CDR2 sequences are SGHRS and YFSETQ. CDR3 sequence (DNA): TGCGCCAGCACCCTAGGGGGTAACACTGAAGCTTTCTTT. Its protein is CASTLGGNTEAFF.

This clone has just a few counts. The chain employs TRBV6-5 and TRBJ2-2; 13 bases line up with TRBD2. The J segment lost 6 bases and the V segment lost 7 bases, leaving 5 bases of the junction unmatched. Germline assignment: CDR1 MNHEY and CDR2 SVGAGI. The CDR3 covers 15 residues. The CDR3 reads CASTRTSGGPGELFF. The CDR3 nucleotides are TGTGCCAGCACTCGGACTAGCGGGGGCCCCGGGGAGCTGTTTTTT.

V gene TRBV5-1 combines with J gene TRBJ2-6; 7 bases align to TRBD1. After removal of 0 bases from V and 2 bases from J, the junction contained 2 bases not matched to a gene. Germline lookup yields CDR1 SGHRS and CDR2 YFSETQ. This CDR3 is built from 16 residues. The CDR3 spells CASSLGQGAGANVLTF. In DNA form, the CDR3 reads TGCGCCAGCAGCTTGGGTCAGGGGGCTGGGGCCAACGTCCTGACTTTC.

The chain couples TRBV4-1 to TRBJ1-1; 7 bases are shared with TRBD1. The germline V gene encodes CDR1 MGHRA and CDR2 YSYEKL. Trimming took 0 bases from V and 3 from J; bases not matched to a gene: 4. The CDR3 totals 15 residues. CDR3 in DNA: TGCGCCAGCAGCCAAGAGTCAGGGGGTCACACTGAAGCTTTCTTT. This translates into CASSQESGGHTEAFF.

The V and J genes are TRBV9 and TRBJ2-5; the match to TRBD1 covers 8 bases. With 0 bases clipped from V and 4 bases from J, the junction kept 11 bases outside the gene matches. Germline V lookup: CDR1 SGDLS, CDR2 YYNGEE. The CDR3 contains 17 residues. The CDR3 nucleotides read TGTGCCAGCAGCGTAGACCCCCCAGGGGGCTTAGGAGAGACCCAGTACTTC. Residues: CASSVDPPGGLGETQYF.

This rearrangement joins TRBV15 to TRBJ1-1, with TRBD1 as a possible D gene (6 bases). V gave up 5 bases and J gave up 0 bases, with 13 bases separating them. Germline lookup yields CDR1 LNHNV and CDR2 YYDKDF (reference sequence). This CDR3 spans 15 amino acids. The DNA for the CDR3 is TGTGCCACCAGCCGCCGAGGGGGATTGAACACTGAAGCTTTCTTT. It is translated as CATSRRGGLNTEAFF.

This clone was recorded only once. V is TRBV4-2 and J is TRBJ2-5; D not certain. CDR3 length: 15 amino acids. The V gene's germline CDR1 is LGHNA and CDR2 YNFKEQ. V lost 0 bases and J lost 2, with 10 bases in between. This CDR3 reads CASSQDGTAQETQYF. The CDR3 DNA is TGTGCCAGCAGCCAAGACGGTACAGCTCAAGAGACCCAGTACTTC.